These 23 T cell receptor beta chains were sequenced from one sample in a study of blood T cell repertoires in COVID-19. Some clones are missing from TCRdb's copy, which holds only in-frame ones; the method was immunoSEQ multiplex PCR. The table lists around 250,000 clones, about 91% of them singletons. Source material: PBMCs or T cells enriched from blood (not recorded which). The source is a man aged 40-49 years who had been exposed to COVID-19.

This chain links TRBV9 with TRBJ2-7, with 10 bases lining up with TRBD2. The CDR3 has 17 residues. The V segment lost 4 bases and the J segment 2 bases; nucleotides outside the gene matches: 12. CDR1 is SGDLS and CDR2 is YYNGEE in the germline V gene. In DNA, the CDR3 is TGTGCCAGCAGCCACTCGGATGATAGCGGGGGGACCTACGAGCAGTACTTC. The encoded protein is CASSHSDDSGGTYEQYF.

This chain links TRBV10-3 with TRBJ2-1; TRBD1 matches 7 bases. Losses at the gene ends were 3 bases for V and 3 bases for J; bases not matched to a gene: 8. This CDR3 spans 16 amino acids. Germline values: CDR1 ENHRY, CDR2 SYGVKD. CDR3 sequence: CAISEGTDLLYNEQFF. As DNA, the CDR3 is TGTGCCATCAGTGAAGGGACAGACTTACTCTACAATGAGCAGTTCTTC.

The rearrangement uses TRBV11-2 and TRBJ1-1; TRBD1 agrees at 10 bases. The CDR3 extends over 16 amino acids. Germline V lookup: CDR1 SGHAT, CDR2 FQNNGV. The J segment lost 9 bases and the V segment lost 5 bases, leaving 15 bases of the junction unmatched. This CDR3 is CASSPGQGGRVTQAFF. CDR3 coding DNA: TGTGCCAGCAGCCCCGGACAGGGGGGACGTGTTACTCAAGCTTTCTTT.

V gene TRBV6-1 combines with J gene TRBJ2-6; 8 nucleotides agree with TRBD1. CDR1 and CDR2 (germline): MNHNS, SASEGT. This CDR3 has 17 residues. V lost 4 bases, J lost 9 bases, and 14 bases stayed unmatched. In DNA form, the CDR3 reads TGTGCCAGCAGTGGACCGCATCCAGGGGGCACTCTCAACGTCCTGACTTTC. Protein product: CASSGPHPGGTLNVLTF.

The chain carries TRBV5-1 and TRBJ2-3; D is uncertain. Looked up from germline, CDR1 is SGHRS and CDR2 is YFSETQ. The CDR3 loop spans 12 amino acids. The V end lost 0 bases, the J end lost 5 bases, and 4 bases lay between the germline ends. CDR3 protein: CASSLVQDTQYF. In nucleotides, the CDR3 is TGCGCCAGCAGCTTGGTTCAAGATACGCAGTATTTT. Full variable domain (outside the CDR3, taken from reference TRBV5-1 and TRBJ2-3): KAGVTQTPRYLIKTRGQQVTLSCSPISGHRSVSWYQQTPGQGLQFLFEYFSETQRNKGNFPGRFSGRQFSNSRSEMNVSTLELGDSALYLCASSLVQDTQYFGPGTRLTVL.

J is TRBJ2-3 and V is TRBV6-5; perhaps TRBD2 as D (6 bases). The CDR3 extends over 15 amino acids. Trimming stripped 2 bases from V and 0 bases from J, with 9 bases between. The germline V gene has CDR1 MNHEY and CDR2 SVGAGI. This chain's CDR3 is CASSYRGLSTDTQYF. DNA for the CDR3: TGTGCCAGCAGTTACAGGGGACTGAGCACAGATACGCAGTATTTT.

The CDR3, as DNA: TGTGCCACCAGCCCTACTGTTGGGCTAGCGGGAGTCTACGAGCAGTACTTC. It translates to CATSPTVGLAGVYEQYF. The chain carries TRBV15 and TRBJ2-7; TRBD2 aligns across 10 bases. The CDR3 length is 17 residues. Trimming cost V 5 bases and J 3 bases; bases outside gene matches: 13. CDR1 is LNHNV and CDR2 is YYDKDF in the germline V gene (reference sequence).

The rearrangement joins TRBV4-1 to TRBJ2-7, with D perhaps matching TRBD1 (6 bases). Germline V gives CDR1 MGHRA, CDR2 YSYEKL. The ends were cut back, 0 bases at V and 2 bases at J, with 11 bases in the middle. This CDR3 comprises 15 residues. The CDR3 protein is CASSQDRGPTYEQYF. For the CDR3, the DNA is TGCGCCAGCAGCCAAGACAGGGGACCCACCTACGAGCAGTACTTC.

This chain connects TRBV29-1 to TRBJ1-2; possible D gene TRBD1, 6 bases. In germline, CDR1 is SQVTM, CDR2 ANQGSEA. V was trimmed by 0 bases and J by 4 bases, leaving 18 bases between them. The CDR3 loop spans 16 amino acids. The CDR3 nucleotides are TGCAGCGTTGAAGATCCGGGGGGCAGGGCTTTCTATGGCTACACCTTC. Its protein is CSVEDPGGRAFYGYTF.

Only one count was recorded for this clone. The chain has TRBV10-3 and TRBJ2-7; TRBD1 is a possible D gene (6 bases). The CDR3 covers 12 residues. Germline values: CDR1 ENHRY, CDR2 SYGVKD. V was shortened by 6 bases and J by 7 bases, with 13 bases between the two germline ends. CDR3 amino acids: CAIRDSSGEQYF. DNA for the CDR3: TGTGCCATCAGGGACAGCTCTGGGGAGCAGTACTTC.

This clone was picked up one time. The chain has TRBV7-2 and TRBJ1-3; TRBD1 matches at 9 bases. The germline CDR1 and CDR2 sequences are SGHTA and FQGNSA. J lost 3 bases, V lost 7 bases, and 7 bases had no gene match. CDR3 size: 15 residues. For the CDR3, the DNA is TGTGCCAGCATCCTTGACAGGGGGGTTGGAAACACCATATATTTT. Translated, it gives CASILDRGVGNTIYF.

The rearrangement uses TRBV19 and TRBJ2-5; 12 bases are shared with TRBD2. The V segment lost 4 bases and the J segment 4 bases; nucleotides outside the gene matches: 7. Germline CDR1 LNHDA, CDR2 SQIVND (reference sequence). The CDR3 runs to 16 residues. The CDR3 is CASSTRLAGDGETQYF. Here the CDR3 DNA reads TGTGCCAGTAGTACACGACTAGCGGGAGATGGAGAGACCCAGTACTTC.

V and J are TRBV27 and TRBJ2-2, with TRBD2 as a possible D gene (5 bases). This CDR3 spans 13 amino acids. CDR1 is MNHEY, CDR2 SMNVEV, per germline (reference sequence). With 10 bases removed from V and 2 bases from J, the gap between germline ends came to 11 bases. CDR3: CATGLANTGELFF. CDR3 DNA: TGTGCCACTGGGCTAGCAAACACCGGGGAGCTGTTTTTT.

The V gene is TRBV18, the J gene TRBJ2-3; 13 positions match TRBD2. Germline V lookup: CDR1 KGHSH, CDR2 LQKENI. V gave up 3 bases and J gave up 7 bases; unmatched junction bases: 4. CDR3 length equals 15 residues. The CDR3 nucleotides read TGTGCCAGCTCACCGGGACTAGCGGGATCTAATACGCAGTATTTT. This translates into CASSPGLAGSNTQYF.

This rearrangement joins TRBV27 to TRBJ1-4; 9 nucleotides line up with TRBD1. Germline loops: CDR1 MNHEY, CDR2 SMNVEV (reference sequence). The junction had 2 bases not matched to a gene; V was cut back by 2 bases and J by 7 bases. The CDR3 is 14 amino acids. CDR3 nucleotides: TGTGCCAGCAGTTTAACGACAGGGGGTGAAAAACTGTTTTTT. This codes for CASSLTTGGEKLFF. Combining the CDR3 with reference TRBV27 and TRBJ1-4 gives the whole variable domain EAQVTQNPRYLITVTGKKLTVTCSQNMNHEYMSWYRQDPGLGLRQIYYSMNVEVTDKGDVPEGYKVSRKEKRNFPLILESPSPNQTSLYFCASSLTTGGEKLFFGSGTQLSVL.

This rearrangement joins TRBV10-3 to TRBJ2-6; perhaps TRBD1 as D (6 bases). The CDR3 is 17 residues long. Germline V gene sequence: CDR1 ENHRY, CDR2 SYGVKD. Trimming left V 10 bases short and J 0 bases short, with 19 bases between. CDR3 DNA sequence: TGTGCCACGGACCGAGGACAGAGCTACTCTGGGGCCAACGTCCTGACTTTC. Translated: CATDRGQSYSGANVLTF.

This chain links TRBV6-2 or TRBV6-3 with TRBJ2-7; D uncertain. The CDR3 totals 12 residues. Per germline, CDR1 MNHEY and CDR2 SVGEGT. V gave up 6 bases and J gave up 1 base, with 7 bases separating them. CDR3 sequence reads: CASSTISYEQYF. The CDR3 region has the DNA TGTGCCAGCAGCACTATTTCCTACGAGCAGTACTTC.

The chain links TRBV5-4 to TRBJ2-1; D might be TRBD2 (6 bases). Deletions cut 1 base from V and 6 bases from J, with 14 bases between. CDR1 and CDR2 (germline): SGHNT, YYREEE (reference sequence). The CDR3 totals 15 residues. CDR3 loop: CASSLTISGGNEQFF. CDR3 sequence (DNA): TGTGCCAGCAGCTTGACGATTAGCGGCGGCAATGAGCAGTTCTTC.

The V call is TRBV18, the J call TRBJ1-5; D remains ambiguous. V lost 6 bases, J lost 2 bases, and 14 bases lay in between. CDR1 and CDR2 from the germline V gene are KGHSH and LQKENI. CDR3 length equals 15 residues. The DNA for the CDR3 is TGTGCCAGCTCTGAGTCGGCGGTGGGCAATCAGCCCCAGCATTTT. Translating gives CASSESAVGNQPQHF.

V is TRBV6-5 and J is TRBJ1-1; 7 bases align to TRBD1. This CDR3 region has 15 residues. V lost 6 bases to trimming and J lost 4 bases; unmatched junction nucleotides: 11. Germline assignment: CDR1 MNHEY and CDR2 SVGAGI. This CDR3 is CASRRDRERSTEAFF. The CDR3 DNA follows: TGTGCCAGCAGGCGAGACAGGGAAAGAAGCACTGAAGCTTTCTTT.

This clone was recorded a few times. J is TRBJ1-1 and V is TRBV6-5; tentatively, D is TRBD1 (6 bases). The CDR3 is 14 amino acids. Trimming took off 6 bases at V and 0 bases at J, with 11 bases between the two ends. Germline V gene sequence: CDR1 MNHEY, CDR2 SVGAGI. Here the CDR3 DNA reads TGTGCCAGCAGCCCGGGACATTTGAACACTGAAGCTTTCTTT. It translates to CASSPGHLNTEAFF.

J is TRBJ2-1 and V is TRBV30, with TRBD2 matching 7 bases. The J segment lost 3 bases and the V segment lost 4 bases, leaving 3 bases of the junction unmatched. There are 13 residues in the CDR3. Germline-derived CDR1 and CDR2 are GTSNPN and SVGIG (reference sequence). CDR3: CAWTSGNYNEQFF. The CDR3, as DNA: TGTGCCTGGACTAGCGGAAACTACAATGAGCAGTTCTTC. Drawing the rest from reference TRBV30 and TRBJ2-1, the complete variable domain is SQTIHQWPATLVQPVGSPLSLECTVEGTSNPNLYWYRQAAGRGLQLLFYSVGIGQISSEVPQNLSASRPQDRQFILSSKKLLLSDSGFYLCAWTSGNYNEQFFGPGTRLTVL.

The V and J genes are TRBV6-2 or TRBV6-3 and TRBJ2-5; 10 positions agree with TRBD2. The CDR3 consists of 15 residues. J lost 3 bases, V lost 0 bases, and 1 base had no gene match. Germline V CDR1 and CDR2: MNHEY, SVGEGT. The CDR3 region has the DNA TGTGCCAGCAGTTACTCAACTAGCGGGAAAGAGACCCAGTACTTC. Its protein product is CASSYSTSGKETQYF.